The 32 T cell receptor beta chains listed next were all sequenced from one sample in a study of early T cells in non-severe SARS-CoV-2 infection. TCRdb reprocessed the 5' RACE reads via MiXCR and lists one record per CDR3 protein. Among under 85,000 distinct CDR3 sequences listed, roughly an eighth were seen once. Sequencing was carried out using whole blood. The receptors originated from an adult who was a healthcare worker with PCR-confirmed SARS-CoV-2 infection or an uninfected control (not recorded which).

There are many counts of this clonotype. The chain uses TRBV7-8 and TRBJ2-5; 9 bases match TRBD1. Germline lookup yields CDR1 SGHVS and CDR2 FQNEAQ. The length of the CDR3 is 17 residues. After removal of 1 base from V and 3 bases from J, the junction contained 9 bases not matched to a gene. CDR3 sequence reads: CASSLVGSGQGKETQYF. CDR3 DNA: TGTGCCAGCAGCTTAGTCGGCTCGGGACAGGGAAAAGAGACCCAGTACTTC.

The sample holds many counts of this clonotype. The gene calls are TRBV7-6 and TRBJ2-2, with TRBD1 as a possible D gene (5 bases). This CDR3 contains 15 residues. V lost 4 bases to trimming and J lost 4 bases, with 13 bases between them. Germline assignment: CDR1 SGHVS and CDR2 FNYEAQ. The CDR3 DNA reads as TGTGCCAGCAGCTCACCCTATAGGGGCACCGGGGAGCTGTTTTTT. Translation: CASSSPYRGTGELFF. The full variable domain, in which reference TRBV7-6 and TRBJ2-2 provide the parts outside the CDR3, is GAGVSQSPRYKVTKRGQDVALRCDPISGHVSLYWYRQALGQGPEFLTYFNYEAQQDKSGLPNDRFSAERPEGSISTLTIQRTEQRDSAMYRCASSSPYRGTGELFFGEGSRLTVL.

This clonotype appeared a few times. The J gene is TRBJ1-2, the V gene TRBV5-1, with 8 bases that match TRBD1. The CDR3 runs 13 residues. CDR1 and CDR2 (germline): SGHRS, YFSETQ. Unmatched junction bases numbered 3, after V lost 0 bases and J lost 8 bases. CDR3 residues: CASSLGQGHGYTF. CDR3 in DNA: TGCGCCAGCAGCTTGGGACAGGGGCACGGCTACACCTTC.

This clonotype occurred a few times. The chain's CDR3 is CASSLARRPYEQYF. CDR3 nucleotides: TGTGCCAGCAGCTTAGCGCGCAGGCCCTACGAGCAGTACTTC. This sequence joins TRBV11-2 and TRBJ2-7; D unclear. V lost 1 base to trimming and J lost 2 bases, with 9 bases between them. Germline-derived CDR1 and CDR2 are SGHAT and FQNNGV. The CDR3 runs 14 residues.

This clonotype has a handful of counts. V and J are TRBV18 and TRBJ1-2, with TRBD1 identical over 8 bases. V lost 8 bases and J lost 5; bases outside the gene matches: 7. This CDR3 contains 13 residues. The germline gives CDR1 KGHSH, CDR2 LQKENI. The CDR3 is CASAAGTGYGYTF. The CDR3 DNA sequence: TGTGCCAGCGCCGCCGGGACAGGTTATGGCTACACCTTC.

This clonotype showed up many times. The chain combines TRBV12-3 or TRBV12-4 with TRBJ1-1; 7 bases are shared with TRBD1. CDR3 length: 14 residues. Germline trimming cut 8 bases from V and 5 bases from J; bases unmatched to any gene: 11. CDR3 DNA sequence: TGTGCCAGCGGAGTAGGGGGCCGCGGGACTGAAGCTTTCTTT. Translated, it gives CASGVGGRGTEAFF.

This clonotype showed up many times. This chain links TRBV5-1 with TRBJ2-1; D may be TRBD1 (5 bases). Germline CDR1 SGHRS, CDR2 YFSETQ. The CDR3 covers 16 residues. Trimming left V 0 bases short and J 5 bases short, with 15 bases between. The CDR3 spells CASSLAGGREDNEQFF. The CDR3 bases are TGCGCCAGCAGCTTGGCCGGTGGCAGGGAAGACAATGAGCAGTTCTTC.

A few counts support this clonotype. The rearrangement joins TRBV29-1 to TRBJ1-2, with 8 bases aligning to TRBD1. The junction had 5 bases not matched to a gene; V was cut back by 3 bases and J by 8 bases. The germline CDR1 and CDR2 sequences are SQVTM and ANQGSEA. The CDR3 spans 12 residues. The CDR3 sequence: CSVEGRGRGYTF. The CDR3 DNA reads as TGCAGCGTTGAGGGCAGGGGGCGAGGCTACACCTTC.

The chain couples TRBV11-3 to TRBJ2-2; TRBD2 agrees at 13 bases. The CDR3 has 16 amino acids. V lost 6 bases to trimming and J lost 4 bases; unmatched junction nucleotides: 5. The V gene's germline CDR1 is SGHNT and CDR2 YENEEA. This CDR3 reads CASSPTSGRGTGELFF. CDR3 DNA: TGTGCCAGCAGTCCTACTAGCGGGAGGGGCACCGGGGAGCTGTTTTTT.

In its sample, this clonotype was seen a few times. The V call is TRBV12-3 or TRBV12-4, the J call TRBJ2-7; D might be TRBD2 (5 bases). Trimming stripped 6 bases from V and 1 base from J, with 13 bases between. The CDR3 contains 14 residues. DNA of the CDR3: TGTGCCAGCAGCCAGGACTCGCCATCCTACGAGCAGTACTTC. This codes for CASSQDSPSYEQYF.

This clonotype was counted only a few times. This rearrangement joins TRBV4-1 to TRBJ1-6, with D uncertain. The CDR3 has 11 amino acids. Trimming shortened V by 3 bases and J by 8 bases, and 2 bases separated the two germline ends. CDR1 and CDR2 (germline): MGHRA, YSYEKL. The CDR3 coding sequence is TGCGCCAGCAGCCACGATTCACCCCTCCACTTT. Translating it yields CASSHDSPLHF.

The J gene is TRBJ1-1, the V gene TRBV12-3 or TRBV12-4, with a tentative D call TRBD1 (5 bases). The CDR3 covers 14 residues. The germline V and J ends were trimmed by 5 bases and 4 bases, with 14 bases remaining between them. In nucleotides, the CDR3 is TGTGCCAGCAGTCCCCGGGGGAGGGGCACTGAAGCTTTCTTT. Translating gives CASSPRGRGTEAFF.

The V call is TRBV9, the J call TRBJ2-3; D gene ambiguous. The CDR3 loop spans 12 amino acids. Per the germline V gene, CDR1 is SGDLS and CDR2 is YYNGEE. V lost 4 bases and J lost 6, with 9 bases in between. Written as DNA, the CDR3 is TGTGCCAGCAGCCCTCAGCTGGATACGCAGTATTTT. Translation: CASSPQLDTQYF.

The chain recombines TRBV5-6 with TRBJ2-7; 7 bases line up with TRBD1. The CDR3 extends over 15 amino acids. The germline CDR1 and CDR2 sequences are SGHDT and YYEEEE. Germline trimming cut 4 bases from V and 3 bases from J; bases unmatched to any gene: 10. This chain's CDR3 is CASSLERGRNYEQYF. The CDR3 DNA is TGTGCCAGCAGCCTTGAGAGGGGGCGAAACTACGAGCAGTACTTC.

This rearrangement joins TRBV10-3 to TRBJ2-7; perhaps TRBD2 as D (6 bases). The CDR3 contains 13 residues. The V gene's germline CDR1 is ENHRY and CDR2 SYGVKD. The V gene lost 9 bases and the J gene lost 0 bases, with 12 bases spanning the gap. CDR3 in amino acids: CAIGPSDSYEQYF. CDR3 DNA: TGTGCCATAGGGCCTAGCGACTCCTACGAGCAGTACTTC.

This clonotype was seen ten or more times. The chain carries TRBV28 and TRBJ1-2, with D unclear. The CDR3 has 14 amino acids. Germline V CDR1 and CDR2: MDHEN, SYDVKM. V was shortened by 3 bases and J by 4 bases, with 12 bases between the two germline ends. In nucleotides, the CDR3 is TGTGCCAGCAGTTTTGTGGTGGAATCCTATGGCTACACCTTC. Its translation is CASSFVVESYGYTF.

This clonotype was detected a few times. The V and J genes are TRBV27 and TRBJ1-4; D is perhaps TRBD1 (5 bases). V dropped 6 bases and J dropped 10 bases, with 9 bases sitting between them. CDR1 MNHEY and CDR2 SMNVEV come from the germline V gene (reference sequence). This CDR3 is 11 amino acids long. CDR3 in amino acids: CASSYGGKLFF. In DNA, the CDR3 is TGTGCCAGCAGCTACGGGGGAAAACTGTTTTTT.

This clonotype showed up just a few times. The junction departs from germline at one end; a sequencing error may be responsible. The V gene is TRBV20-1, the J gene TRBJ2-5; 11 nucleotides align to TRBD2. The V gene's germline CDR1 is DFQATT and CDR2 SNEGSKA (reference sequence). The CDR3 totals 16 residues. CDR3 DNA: TGCAGTGCAAGAGGGCTAGCGGGGGGCACACAAGAGACCCAGTACTTC. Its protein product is CSARGLAGGTQETQYF.

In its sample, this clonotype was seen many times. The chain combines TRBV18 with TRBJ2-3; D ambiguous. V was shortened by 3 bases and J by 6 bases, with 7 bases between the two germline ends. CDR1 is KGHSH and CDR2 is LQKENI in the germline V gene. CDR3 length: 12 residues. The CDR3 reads CASSPGDDTQYF. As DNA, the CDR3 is TGTGCCAGCTCACCTGGGGATGATACGCAGTATTTT.

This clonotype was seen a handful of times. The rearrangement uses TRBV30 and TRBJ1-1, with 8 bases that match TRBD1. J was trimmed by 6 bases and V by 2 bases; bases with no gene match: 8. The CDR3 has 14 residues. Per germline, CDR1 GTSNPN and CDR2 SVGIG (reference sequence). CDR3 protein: CAWSRDRIIPEAFF. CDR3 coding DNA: TGTGCCTGGAGTCGGGACAGGATCATCCCTGAAGCTTTCTTT.

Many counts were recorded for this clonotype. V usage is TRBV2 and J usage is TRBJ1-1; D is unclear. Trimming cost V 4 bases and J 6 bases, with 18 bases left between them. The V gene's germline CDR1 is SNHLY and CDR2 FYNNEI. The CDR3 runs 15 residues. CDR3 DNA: TGTGCCAGCAGTGGGGTAGGGAGGCCCTCCTCTGAAGCTTTCTTT. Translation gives CASSGVGRPSSEAFF.

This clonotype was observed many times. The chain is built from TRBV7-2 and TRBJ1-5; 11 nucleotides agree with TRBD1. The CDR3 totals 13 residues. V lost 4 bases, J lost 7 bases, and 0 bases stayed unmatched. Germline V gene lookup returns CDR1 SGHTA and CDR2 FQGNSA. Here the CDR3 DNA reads TGTGCCAGCAGCTGGGACAGGGGGCAGCCCCAGCATTTT. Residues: CASSWDRGQPQHF.

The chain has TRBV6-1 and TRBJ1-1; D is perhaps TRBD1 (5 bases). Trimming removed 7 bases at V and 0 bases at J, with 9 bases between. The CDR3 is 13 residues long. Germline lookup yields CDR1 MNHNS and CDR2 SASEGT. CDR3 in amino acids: CASTGLMNTEAFF. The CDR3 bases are TGTGCCAGCACGGGACTGATGAACACTGAAGCTTTCTTT.

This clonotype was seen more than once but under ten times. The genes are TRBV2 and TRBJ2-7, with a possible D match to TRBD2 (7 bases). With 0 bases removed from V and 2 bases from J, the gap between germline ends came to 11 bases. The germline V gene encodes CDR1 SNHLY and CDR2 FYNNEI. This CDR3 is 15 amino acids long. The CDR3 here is CASSEALGGAYEQYF. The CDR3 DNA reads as TGTGCCAGCAGTGAAGCGTTAGGGGGGGCCTACGAGCAGTACTTC.

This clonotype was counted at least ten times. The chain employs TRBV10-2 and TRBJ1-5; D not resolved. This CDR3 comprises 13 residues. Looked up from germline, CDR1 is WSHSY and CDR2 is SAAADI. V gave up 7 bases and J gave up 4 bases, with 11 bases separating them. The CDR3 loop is CASKDGRNQPQHF. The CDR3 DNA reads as TGCGCCAGCAAGGATGGTAGGAATCAGCCCCAGCATTTT.

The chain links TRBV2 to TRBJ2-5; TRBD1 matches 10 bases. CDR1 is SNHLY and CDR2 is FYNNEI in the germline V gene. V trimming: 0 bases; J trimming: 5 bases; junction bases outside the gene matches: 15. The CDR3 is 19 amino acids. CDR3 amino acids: CASSEAQAGTGAVHETQYF. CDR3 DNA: TGTGCCAGCAGTGAAGCCCAGGCCGGGACAGGGGCGGTACACGAGACCCAGTACTTC.

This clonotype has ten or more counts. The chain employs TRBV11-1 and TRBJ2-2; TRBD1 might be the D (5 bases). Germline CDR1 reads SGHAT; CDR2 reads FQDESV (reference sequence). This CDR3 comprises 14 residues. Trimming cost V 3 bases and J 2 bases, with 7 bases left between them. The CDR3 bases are TGTGCCAGCAGCTTTGACAGAAACACCGGGGAGCTGTTTTTT. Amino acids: CASSFDRNTGELFF.

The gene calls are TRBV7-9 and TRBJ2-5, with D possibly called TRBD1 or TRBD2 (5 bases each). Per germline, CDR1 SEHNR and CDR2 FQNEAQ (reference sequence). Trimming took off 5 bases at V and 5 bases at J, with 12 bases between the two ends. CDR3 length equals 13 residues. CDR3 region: CASSPRGTETQYF. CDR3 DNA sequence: TGTGCCAGCAGCCCGCGAGGGACGGAGACCCAGTACTTC.

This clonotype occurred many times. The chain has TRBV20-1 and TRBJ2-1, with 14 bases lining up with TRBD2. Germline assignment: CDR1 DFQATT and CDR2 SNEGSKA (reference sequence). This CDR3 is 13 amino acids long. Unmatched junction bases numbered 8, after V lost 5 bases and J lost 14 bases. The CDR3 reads CSAPGTSGSGEFF. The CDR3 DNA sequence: TGCAGTGCTCCCGGGACTAGCGGGAGTGGGGAGTTCTTC.

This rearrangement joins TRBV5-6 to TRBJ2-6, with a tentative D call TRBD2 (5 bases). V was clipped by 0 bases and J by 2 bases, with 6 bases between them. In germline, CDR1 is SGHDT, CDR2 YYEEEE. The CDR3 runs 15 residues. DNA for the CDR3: TGTGCCAGCAGCTTGGCGGGAACTGGGGCCAACGTCCTGACTTTC. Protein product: CASSLAGTGANVLTF.

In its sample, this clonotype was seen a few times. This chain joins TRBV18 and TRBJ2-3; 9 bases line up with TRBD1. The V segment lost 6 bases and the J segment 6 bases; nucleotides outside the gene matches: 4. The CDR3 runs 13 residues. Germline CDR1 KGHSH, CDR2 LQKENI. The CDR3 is CASSLGTGDTQYF. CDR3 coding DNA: TGTGCCAGCTCTCTCGGGACAGGGGATACGCAGTATTTT. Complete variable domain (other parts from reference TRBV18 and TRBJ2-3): NAGVMQNPRHLVRRRGQEARLRCSPMKGHSHVYWYRQLPEEGLKFMVYLQKENIIDESGMPKERFSAEFPKEGPSILRIQQVVRGDSAAYFCASSLGTGDTQYFGPGTRLTVL.

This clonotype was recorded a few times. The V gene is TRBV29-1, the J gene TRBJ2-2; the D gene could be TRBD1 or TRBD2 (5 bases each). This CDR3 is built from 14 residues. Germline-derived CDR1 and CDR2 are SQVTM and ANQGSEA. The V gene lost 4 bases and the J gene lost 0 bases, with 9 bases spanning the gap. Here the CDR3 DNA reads TGCAGCGTTGTTGGGACGGCGAACACCGGGGAGCTGTTTTTT. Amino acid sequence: CSVVGTANTGELFF.